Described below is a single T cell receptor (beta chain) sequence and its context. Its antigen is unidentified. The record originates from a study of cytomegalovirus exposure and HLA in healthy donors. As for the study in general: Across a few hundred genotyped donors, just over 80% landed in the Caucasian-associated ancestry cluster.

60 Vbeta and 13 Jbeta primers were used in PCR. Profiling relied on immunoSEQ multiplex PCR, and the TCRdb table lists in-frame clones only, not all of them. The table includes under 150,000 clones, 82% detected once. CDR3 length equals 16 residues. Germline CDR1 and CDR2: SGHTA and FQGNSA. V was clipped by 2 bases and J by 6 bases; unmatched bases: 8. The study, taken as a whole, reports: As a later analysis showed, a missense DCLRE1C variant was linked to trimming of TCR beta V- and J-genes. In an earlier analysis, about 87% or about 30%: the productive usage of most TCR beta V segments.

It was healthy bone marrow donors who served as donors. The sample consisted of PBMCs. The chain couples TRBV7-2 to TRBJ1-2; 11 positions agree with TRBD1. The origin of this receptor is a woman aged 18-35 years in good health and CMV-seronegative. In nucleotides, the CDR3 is TGTGCCAGCAGCTTAAGGACAGGGGGCATTAAAGATGGCTACACCTTC. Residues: CASSLRTGGIKDGYTF.